This T cell receptor beta chain emerged from a study of blood T cell repertoires in COVID-19. Study-level information: The samples span acute and convalescent COVID-19 from the United States, Italy and Spain. T cells, B-cell-depleted T cells, or PBMCs supplied cDNA or gDNA.

V lost 1 base to trimming and J lost 4 bases; unmatched junction nucleotides: 7. Germline values: CDR1 LGHDT, CDR2 YNNKEL (reference sequence). The CDR3 covers 15 residues. In the source study's methods: The authors estimated nucleated cell counts from reference gene primer amplification. The table came from immunoSEQ multiplex PCR; TCRdb's copy has only in-frame clones and leaves some out. The DNA was the basis for D and trimming; V, J and clone size are from that table. Among under 250,000 clones listed, around 80% were seen once. This clone was seen once. This rearrangement joins TRBV3-1 (or the pseudogene TRBV3-2) to TRBJ2-7; TRBD1 agrees at 7 bases. The sequencing sample was made of peripheral blood. This TCR came from a human donor in a cohort sampled during active COVID-19. Written as DNA, the CDR3 is TGTGCCAGCAGCCAAGTACAAGGGGGCGGTTACGAGCAGTACTTC. Encoded protein: CASSQVQGGGYEQYF.